This T cell receptor (beta chain) was identified in a study of T cell responses to AZD1222 COVID-19 vaccine (dated by TCRdb to the early 2020s). For the study in its entirety: AZD1222 recipients with second doses at about 4 weeks or about 12 weeks were pooled, because spike-specific TCR depth and breadth did not differ between schedules. TCR sequencing covered roughly 230 trial participants: 207 given two doses of AZD1222 and 26 given two doses of MenACWY control vaccine. Trial participants were enrolled by age into 18-55, 56-69 and 70-plus year subgroups, with about 150, 28 and 57 TCR-sequenced participants respectively. Overall study outcomes, separate from this receptor: Reportedly, close to half of the unique spike-specific TCRs recognized epitopes lying outside the regions that are mutated in the B.1.351 and B.1.1.7 variants. Vaccine-associated CD4 TCRs spanned the whole spike protein, with dominant responses in regions 160-218 and 743-854. Conclusions about previously exposed vaccinees are limited because only a handful of AZD1222 recipients were SARS-CoV-2 seropositive at baseline. Participants were mostly white British, with more females than males. The authors suggested clonal diversity may have been underestimated. No day 14 peak-response samples were available, so repertoires were characterized only after the peak T cell response. The 56-69-year group was small, and its depth increase did not reach significance, likely because of low power. After two AZD1222 doses, both the breadth and the depth of spike-specific TCRs were significantly higher than at day 0 and than in MenACWY recipients.

The sample's time point label, decoded: baseline before first vaccination. Vaccinee samples came from UK trials COV001 and COV002, including a single-blind randomized controlled phase 2/3 trial of AZD1222 (ChAdOx1 nCoV-19) in healthy adults. Trial participant PBMC samples were collected at day 0 and day 28 after the second dose for TCRbeta chain sequencing. The CDR3 regions of human TCRbeta chains were subjected to immunosequencing. The original pipeline was this. Repertoire TCRs were matched against a reference library of SARS-CoV-2-specific TCRs generated with the MIRA antigen-specificity platform. Breadth was defined as the fraction of unique TCRs that were SARS-CoV-2-associated. Depth was defined as the fraction of total T cells that were SARS-CoV-2-associated. Using the MIRA data, each spike-specific TCR was assigned both to the spike region to which the TCR was reactive and to a CD4 or CD8 class. Log10-transformed breadth and depth values were compared by one-way ANOVA with Sidak's multiple comparisons tests. The source is immuneACCESS, and TCRdb retained only in-frame sequences with V and J called. Part of the clones is not carried over; for the studies checked, unresolved V genes explain less than half of this, and the remainder is unexplained. That table furnishes V, J and clone size, whereas the DNA furnished D and trimming. A total of more than 110,000 clones appear in this sample, over 85% of them only once. Approximately 6% of the sample is in the top ten clones.

Including cysteine and phenylalanine, the CDR3 has 14 amino acids. CDR3 DNA only is kept here, 42 bases in frame from base 1. CDR1 and CDR2, looked up from the germline V gene, are MDHEN and SYDVKM. Unmatched junction bases come to 6, with V trimmed by 6 bases and J by 4 bases. This clone appeared once. The specificity of this receptor is unknown. The sample holds no much larger clone one base away, and base qualities are not on file. This specimen was peripheral blood, taken on day 0 of AZD1222 vaccination. The chain links TRBV28 with TRBJ1-5, with 7 middle bases fitting TRBD1. This clonotype was obtained from an adult in good health. The DNA sequence reads TGTGCCAGCAGCACTGACAGGGAGAATCAGCCCCAGCATTTT. Translated, this is CASSTDRENQPQHF.